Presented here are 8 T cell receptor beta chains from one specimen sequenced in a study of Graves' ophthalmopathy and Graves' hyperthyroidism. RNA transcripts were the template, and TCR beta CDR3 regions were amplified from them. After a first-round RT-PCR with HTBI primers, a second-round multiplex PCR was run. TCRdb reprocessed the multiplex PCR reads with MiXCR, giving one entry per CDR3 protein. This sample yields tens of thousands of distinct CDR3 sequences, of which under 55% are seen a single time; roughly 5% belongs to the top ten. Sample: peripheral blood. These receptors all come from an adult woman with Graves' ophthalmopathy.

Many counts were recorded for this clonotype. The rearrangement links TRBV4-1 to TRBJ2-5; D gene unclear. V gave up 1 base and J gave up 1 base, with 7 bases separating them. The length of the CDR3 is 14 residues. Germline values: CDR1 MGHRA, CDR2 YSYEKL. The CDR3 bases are TGCGCCAGCAGCCAAGTTACGCGCCAAGAGACCCAGTACTTC. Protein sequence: CASSQVTRQETQYF.

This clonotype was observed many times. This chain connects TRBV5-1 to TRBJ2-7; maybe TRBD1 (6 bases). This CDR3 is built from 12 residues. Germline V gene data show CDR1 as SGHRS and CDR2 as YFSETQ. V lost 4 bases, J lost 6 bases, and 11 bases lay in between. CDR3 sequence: CASSEQGFEQYF. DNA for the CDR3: TGCGCCAGCAGCGAACAGGGTTTCGAGCAGTACTTC.

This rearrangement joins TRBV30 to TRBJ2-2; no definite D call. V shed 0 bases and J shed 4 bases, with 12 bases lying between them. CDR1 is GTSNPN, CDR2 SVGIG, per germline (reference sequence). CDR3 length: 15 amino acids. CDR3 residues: CAWSVRPLPTGELFF. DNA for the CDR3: TGTGCCTGGAGTGTACGGCCGCTCCCCACCGGGGAGCTGTTTTTT.

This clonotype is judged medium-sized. Written as DNA, the CDR3 is TGTGCCATCAGTCTTGGGACAGGGACAGACGAGCAGTACTTC. Protein sequence: CAISLGTGTDEQYF. The chain employs TRBV10-3 and TRBJ2-7; 9 nucleotides agree with TRBD1. The CDR3 extends over 14 amino acids. Per germline, CDR1 ENHRY and CDR2 SYGVKD. V dropped 5 bases and J dropped 5; count of bases not matched to a gene: 7.

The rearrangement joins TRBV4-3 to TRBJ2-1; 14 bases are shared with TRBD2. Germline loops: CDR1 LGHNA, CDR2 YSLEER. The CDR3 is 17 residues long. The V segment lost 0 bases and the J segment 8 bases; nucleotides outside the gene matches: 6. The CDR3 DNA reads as TGCGCCAGCAGCCAAGATATAGGGACTAGCGGGAGCCATGAGCAGTTCTTC. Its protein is CASSQDIGTSGSHEQFF.

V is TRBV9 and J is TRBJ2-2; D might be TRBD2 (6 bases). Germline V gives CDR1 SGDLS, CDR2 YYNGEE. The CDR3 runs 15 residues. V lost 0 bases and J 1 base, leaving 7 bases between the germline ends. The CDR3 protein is CASSVGLVNTGELFF. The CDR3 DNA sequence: TGTGCCAGCAGCGTAGGACTAGTGAACACCGGGGAGCTGTTTTTT. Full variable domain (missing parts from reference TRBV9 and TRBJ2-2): DSGVTQTPKHLITATGQRVTLRCSPRSGDLSVYWYQQSLDQGLQFLIQYYNGEERAKGNILERFSAQQFPDLHSELNLSSLELGDSALYFCASSVGLVNTGELFFGEGSRLTVL.

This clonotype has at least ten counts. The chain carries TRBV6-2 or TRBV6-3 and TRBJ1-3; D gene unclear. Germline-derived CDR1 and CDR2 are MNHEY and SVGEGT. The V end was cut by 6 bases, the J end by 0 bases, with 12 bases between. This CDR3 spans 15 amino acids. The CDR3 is CASRSTASSGNTIYF. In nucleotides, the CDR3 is TGTGCCAGCAGATCTACAGCCAGCTCTGGAAACACCATATATTTT.

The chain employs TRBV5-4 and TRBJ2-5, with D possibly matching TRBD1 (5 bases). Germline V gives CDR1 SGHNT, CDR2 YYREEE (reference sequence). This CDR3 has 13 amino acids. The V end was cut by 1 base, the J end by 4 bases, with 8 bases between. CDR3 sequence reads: CASSLSGSETQYF. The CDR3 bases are TGTGCCAGCAGCTTGTCAGGGTCAGAGACCCAGTACTTC. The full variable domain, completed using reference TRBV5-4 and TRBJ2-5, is ETGVTQSPTHLIKTRGQQVTLRCSSQSGHNTVSWYQQALGQGPQFIFQYYREEENGRGNFPPRFSGLQFPNYSSELNVNALELDDSALYLCASSLSGSETQYFGPGTRLLVL.